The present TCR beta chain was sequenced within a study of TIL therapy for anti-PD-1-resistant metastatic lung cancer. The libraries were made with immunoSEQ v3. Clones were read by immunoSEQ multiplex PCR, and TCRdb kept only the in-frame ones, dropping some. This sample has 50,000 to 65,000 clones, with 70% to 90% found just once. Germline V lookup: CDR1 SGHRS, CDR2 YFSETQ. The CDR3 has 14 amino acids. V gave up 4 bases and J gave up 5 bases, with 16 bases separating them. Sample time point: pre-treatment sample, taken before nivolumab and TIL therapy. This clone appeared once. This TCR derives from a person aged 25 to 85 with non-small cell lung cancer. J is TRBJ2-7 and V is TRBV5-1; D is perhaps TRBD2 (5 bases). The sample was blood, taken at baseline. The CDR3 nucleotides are TGCGCCAGCAGCCCCATTGAGGGCTTGAACGAGCAGTACTTC. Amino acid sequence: CASSPIEGLNEQYF.